Reported below is one T cell receptor beta chain. This clonotype was observed a few times. Its binding antigen is unknown. A much larger clone is a single base away; this may be a read error. TCR beta CDR3 regions were amplified from RNA transcripts. For the first round of RT-PCR on the TCR CDR3, the HTBI primer set was used together with the Qiagen OneStep RT-PCR kit. The libraries were constructed in a second round of multiplex PCR and then size-selected and purified. Paired-end sequencing of the libraries was performed with 100 bp reads on an Illumina HiSeq2000. Concerning the study's data processing: Raw data were processed with SOAPnuke, discarding reads with adapters, uncalled bases, mean Phred below 15, or no exact constant-primer or identifier match. COPE v1.2.5 was used to merge the high-quality paired reads, and each unique nucleotide sequence was defined as a clonotype. MiTCR v1.1 was used to align the clonotypes against IMGT TRBV, TRBD and TRBJ reference segments. Only V-J combinations with frequency above 0.0001, covering about 99% of repertoires, were analysed. A TCS score was defined as the ratio of F50 (clonal expansion) to E x V (chaos), with BLOSUM62-based TCRdist applied between CDR3 peptides within each V-J. Welch's t-statistics and random forest reduced 514 V-J features to some 14, which were used in a naive Bayes classifier (R e1071). TCRdb ran its own pipeline on the public reads, namely fastp trimming at Q25 and MiXCR clone calling, and kept in-frame beta chains. Identical CDR3 protein sequences are pooled into one entry, listed with their most common genes and DNA. These V and J calls derive from TCRdb rather than the authors' analysis. For this sample the table gives 350,000 to 400,000 distinct CDR3 sequences, of which under 20% were detected only once. The ten largest clones represent around 4% of the sample.

This sample is drawn from a study of T cells in Graves' hyperthyroidism and ophthalmopathy (dated by TCRdb to the late 2010s). For the study in its entirety: Peripheral blood was collected at initial diagnosis, before any treatment. To identify distinguishing TCR V-J signatures, a discovery cohort of around 100 patients was used, comprising approximately 40 with Graves' ophthalmopathy and some 57 with stable Graves' hyperthyroidism. Whether ophthalmopathy could be predicted prospectively was tested in an independent validation cohort made up of roughly 19 hyperthyroidism patients plus 17 patients who later progressed to ophthalmopathy. The roughly 100 discovery patients were randomly split 7:3 into training and test sets. The study also compared thyroid tissue and blood T-cell repertoires from more than five Graves' hyperthyroidism patients. Following sampling, methimazole starting at 30 mg daily was given to hyperthyroidism patients, and high-dose intravenous methylprednisolone was given to ophthalmopathy patients. TCR Vbeta CDR3 sequencing of 140 or so peripheral blood samples (around 45 ophthalmopathy, about 80 hyperthyroidism and 17 progressor patients) is reported in the paper. Overall results and qualifications from the work: In validation, progression to ophthalmopathy was predicted by the model with around 71% sensitivity and about 72% specificity, a median of around 5.9 months before onset. A 13 V-J signature model separated ophthalmopathy from stable hyperthyroidism, with around 88% sensitivity and roughly 84% specificity in cross-validation and 80%/75% in testing. Most expanded thyroid clonotypes (frequency above 0.001) were also found in blood, which suggests that blood repertoires may mirror thyroid immune responses. No statistical method was used to fix the sample size in advance, and group allocation was not hidden from the investigators.

Stable Graves' hyperthyroidism was defined as the absence of progression to ophthalmopathy over 18 months of follow-up. Hyperthyroidism patients were aged 18 to 65 years and newly diagnosed, with disease duration of less than 2 months. Exclusion was applied to patients with uncontrolled infections, other autoimmune diseases, pregnancy or lactation. Diagnoses were established on the basis of clinical symptoms, serum thyroxine and TRAb, thyroid ultrasound, and orbital computed tomography. PBMCs were isolated from approximately 10 ml of fresh peripheral blood by Ficoll-Paque density gradient centrifugation. Total RNA was extracted with Trizol reagent, and quality was checked on an Agilent 2100 Bioanalyzer. CDR1 and CDR2 (MRHNA, SNTAGT) derive from the germline V gene. Reading from cysteine to phenylalanine, the CDR3 counts 15 amino acids. CDR3 DNA is the only sequence kept; it has 45 bases, read in frame from the first base. Trimming takes 6 bases from V and 4 bases from J, and the germline ends sit 18 bases apart.

The sequencing sample was made of blood. The clonotype originates from a woman aged 18-29 years with Graves' hyperthyroidism. The chain uses TRBV6-4 and TRBJ1-1; no D segment can be confidently identified. The DNA is TGTGCCAGCAGGCCCCCGGGAGGGCGGAGCACTGAAGCTTTCTTT. This translates into CASRPPGGRSTEAFF.